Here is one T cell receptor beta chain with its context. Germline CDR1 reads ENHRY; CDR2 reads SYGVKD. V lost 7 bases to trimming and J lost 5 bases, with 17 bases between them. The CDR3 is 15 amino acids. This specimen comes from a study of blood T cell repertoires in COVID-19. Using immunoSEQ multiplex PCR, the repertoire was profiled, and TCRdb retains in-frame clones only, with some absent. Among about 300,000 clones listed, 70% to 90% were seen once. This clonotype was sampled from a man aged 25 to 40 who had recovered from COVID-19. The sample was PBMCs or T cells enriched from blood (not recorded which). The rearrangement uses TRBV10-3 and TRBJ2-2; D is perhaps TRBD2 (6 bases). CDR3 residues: CAIKGGDQQTGELFF. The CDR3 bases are TGTGCCATCAAAGGCGGGGACCAACAAACCGGGGAGCTGTTTTTT.